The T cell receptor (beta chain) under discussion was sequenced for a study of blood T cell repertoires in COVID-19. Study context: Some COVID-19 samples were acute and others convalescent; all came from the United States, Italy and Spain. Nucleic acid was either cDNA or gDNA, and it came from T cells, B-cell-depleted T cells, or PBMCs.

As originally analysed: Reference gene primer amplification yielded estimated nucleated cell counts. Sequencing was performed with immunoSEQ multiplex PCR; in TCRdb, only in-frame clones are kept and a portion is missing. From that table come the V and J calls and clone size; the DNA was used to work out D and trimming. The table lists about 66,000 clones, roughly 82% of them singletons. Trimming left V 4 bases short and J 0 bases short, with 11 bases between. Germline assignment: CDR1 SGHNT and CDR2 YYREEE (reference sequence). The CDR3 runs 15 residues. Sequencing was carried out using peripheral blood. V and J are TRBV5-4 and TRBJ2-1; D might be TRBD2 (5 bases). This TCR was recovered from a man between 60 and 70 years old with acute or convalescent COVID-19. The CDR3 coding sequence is TGTGCCAGCAGCCCCGGGGTTGTCTCCTACAATGAGCAGTTCTTC. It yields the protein CASSPGVVSYNEQFF.